This T cell receptor (beta chain) was recorded in a study of cytomegalovirus exposure and HLA in healthy donors. The CDR3 has 14 residues. Germline V gives CDR1 SGHRS, CDR2 YFSETQ. Losses at the gene ends were 2 bases for V and 3 bases for J; bases not matched to a gene: 4. Researchers ran the PCR with 60 Vbeta and 13 Jbeta primers. The repertoire was sequenced with immunoSEQ multiplex PCR; TCRdb's copy has only in-frame clones and lacks some. The table shows about 110,000 clones, with 69% occurring only once. This chain uses TRBV5-1 with TRBJ2-7; TRBD2 aligns across 8 bases. The specimen sequenced was PBMCs. The source of this sequence is a man aged 25-45 years in good health and CMV-seronegative. The CDR3: CASSFGRAVYEQYF. For the CDR3, the DNA is TGCGCCAGCAGCTTCGGGAGGGCGGTCTACGAGCAGTACTTC.